Sequencing of this T cell receptor beta chain was carried out in a study of T-cell reconstitution after alpha-beta-depleted transplantation in children. Germline lookup yields CDR1 SQVTM and CDR2 ANQGSEA. The CDR3 totals 14 residues. After removal of 5 bases from V and 6 bases from J, the junction contained 8 bases not matched to a gene. This clonotype was picked up many times. It was with unique molecular identifiers that the TCRbeta library was prepared. TCRdb re-called the PCR reads with MiXCR, one entry per CDR3 protein. Among approximately 200,000 distinct CDR3 sequences, 13% to 15% were seen once, and the ten largest hold roughly 13%.

The material sequenced was PBMCs from the stem cell graft donor, taken from the stem cell graft. The rearrangement links TRBV29-1 to TRBJ2-2; 8 nucleotides align to TRBD2. The clonotype comes from a human donor who donated a stem cell graft to a child with acute lymphoblastic leukemia. The CDR3 sequence is CSVREGRESGELFF. CDR3 sequence (DNA): TGCAGCGTTCGGGAGGGACGGGAGTCCGGGGAGCTGTTTTTT.